The 18 T cell receptor beta chains below come from one sample, sequenced in a study of human CD8 memory T cell subsets. UMI-labeled 5' RACE yielded the TCR beta libraries. TCRdb reprocessed the 5' RACE reads, with one entry per CDR3 protein and no DNA. Its table records 9,500 to 12,000 distinct CDR3 sequences. Input material: CD8+ T cells from PBMCs. The receptors were gathered from a human donor in good health.

Its frequency marks this clonotype as medium-sized. The chain links TRBV29-1 to TRBJ2-1. Per germline, CDR1 SQVTM and CDR2 ANQGSEA. The length of the CDR3 is 17 residues. The CDR3 here is CSVESKVSASSYNEQFF.

This clonotype is classed as medium-sized by frequency. The gene calls are TRBV5-1 and TRBJ1-1. Germline CDR1 is SGHRS and CDR2 is YFSETQ. This CDR3 comprises 15 residues. CDR3 sequence: CASSSTFKEEAEAFF.

The CDR3 here is CASSSRAPGGLREKLFF. V is TRBV27 and J is TRBJ1-4; no DNA is available, so the TRBD1 call from TCRdb remains unchecked. The length of the CDR3 is 17 residues. The germline CDR1 and CDR2 sequences are MNHEY and SMNVEV (reference sequence).

V and J are TRBV4-1 and TRBJ2-5; TCRdb picks TRBD1, but there is no DNA to check that call. The CDR3 extends over 13 amino acids. The germline V gene encodes CDR1 MGHRA and CDR2 YSYEKL. CDR3 sequence reads: CASRGENQETQYF.

V and J are TRBV2 and TRBJ2-2. The CDR3 has 14 residues. Per the germline V gene, CDR1 is SNHLY and CDR2 is FYNNEI. This CDR3 reads CASSEFGVPGELFF.

The V gene is TRBV7-9, the J gene TRBJ2-3; the D call from TCRdb, TRBD2, cannot be confirmed without DNA. The CDR3 is 16 amino acids. Germline V CDR1 and CDR2: SEHNR, FQNEAQ (reference sequence). CDR3: CASSTSGGLASGTQYF.

This sequence joins TRBV29-1 and TRBJ2-1; absent DNA, TCRdb's TRBD2 call cannot be checked. This CDR3 is 15 amino acids long. Per germline, CDR1 SQVTM and CDR2 ANQGSEA. CDR3 residues: CSVCAPGPTPPEQFF.

CDR3 residues: CASSTGGWSPLHF. V usage is TRBV2 and J usage is TRBJ1-6; TCRdb picks TRBD1, but there is no DNA to check that call. The germline V gene has CDR1 SNHLY and CDR2 FYNNEI. This CDR3 is built from 13 residues.

According to its frequency, this clonotype is medium-sized. The chain has TRBV7-9 and TRBJ2-7. The germline V gene has CDR1 SEHNR and CDR2 FQNEAQ (reference sequence). The CDR3 runs 12 residues. CDR3 sequence reads: CASSLGAYEQYF.

The chain is built from TRBV7-2 and TRBJ2-7. CDR1 and CDR2 from the germline V gene are SGHTA and FQGNSA. The CDR3 contains 11 residues. CDR3 amino acids: CASSRAYEQYF.

The chain carries TRBV25-1 and TRBJ2-7. This CDR3 has 12 amino acids. The V gene's germline CDR1 is MGHDK and CDR2 SYGVNS. CDR3 in amino acids: CATDGHSYEQYF.

The rearrangement uses TRBV15 and TRBJ1-1. CDR3 size: 13 residues. Germline values: CDR1 LNHNV, CDR2 YYDKDF (reference sequence). This CDR3 is CATSRESNTEAFF.

The chain couples TRBV5-6 to TRBJ2-5; absent DNA, TCRdb's TRBD1 call cannot be checked. The CDR3 length is 16 residues. Per the germline V gene, CDR1 is SGHDT and CDR2 is YYEEEE. The CDR3 reads CASSLVPVGGLETQYF.

The chain joins TRBV27 to TRBJ2-1. The CDR3 consists of 15 residues. From germline, CDR1 is MNHEY and CDR2 SMNVEV (reference sequence). The chain's CDR3 is CASSLFASSYNEQFF.

The chain links TRBV28 to TRBJ1-4; TCRdb reports TRBD1, a call that lacks DNA to check it against. This CDR3 has 15 amino acids. Germline V CDR1 and CDR2: MDHEN, SYDVKM. CDR3 region: CASSLSLAAEEKLFF.

The V gene is TRBV27, the J gene TRBJ2-1; TCRdb names TRBD2, which stays unverified in the absence of DNA. CDR3 length equals 15 residues. The V gene's germline CDR1 is MNHEY and CDR2 SMNVEV (reference sequence). CDR3: CASSRRPSGNNEQFF.

This CDR3 reads CASSQLTRDQETQYF. The gene calls are TRBV4-1 and TRBJ2-5; there is no DNA to check the TCRdb D call of TRBD2. Germline V gene sequence: CDR1 MGHRA, CDR2 YSYEKL. The CDR3 consists of 15 residues.

The chain employs TRBV28 and TRBJ2-1. The CDR3 extends over 15 amino acids. CDR1 MDHEN and CDR2 SYDVKM come from the germline V gene. The CDR3 here is CASNLDRRSYNEQFF.